This TCR beta chain emerged from a study of blood T cell repertoires in COVID-19. About the research overall: Sample material is recorded as cDNA or gDNA derived from T cells, B-cell-depleted T cells, or PBMCs.

Per the original methods: Estimation of nucleated cell counts relied on the amplification of reference gene primers. The protocol was immunoSEQ multiplex PCR, while the TCRdb copy is restricted to in-frame clones and leaves out a portion. D and trimming come from the DNA, and the V and J calls and clone size come from that table. The data hold approximately 360,000 clones, with under 85% observed a single time. The sample was PBMCs or T cells enriched from blood (not recorded which). This TCR was sampled from a woman between 50 and 59 years old who had recovered from COVID-19.

CDR3 protein: CASSPGQSEYGYTF. CDR3 nucleotides: TGTGCCAGCAGCCCGGGACAGTCCGAATATGGCTACACCTTC. V gene TRBV4-2 combines with J gene TRBJ1-2; 7 nucleotides match TRBD1. The CDR3 consists of 14 residues. From germline, CDR1 is LGHNA and CDR2 YNFKEQ. J was trimmed by 5 bases and V by 4 bases; bases with no gene match: 7.